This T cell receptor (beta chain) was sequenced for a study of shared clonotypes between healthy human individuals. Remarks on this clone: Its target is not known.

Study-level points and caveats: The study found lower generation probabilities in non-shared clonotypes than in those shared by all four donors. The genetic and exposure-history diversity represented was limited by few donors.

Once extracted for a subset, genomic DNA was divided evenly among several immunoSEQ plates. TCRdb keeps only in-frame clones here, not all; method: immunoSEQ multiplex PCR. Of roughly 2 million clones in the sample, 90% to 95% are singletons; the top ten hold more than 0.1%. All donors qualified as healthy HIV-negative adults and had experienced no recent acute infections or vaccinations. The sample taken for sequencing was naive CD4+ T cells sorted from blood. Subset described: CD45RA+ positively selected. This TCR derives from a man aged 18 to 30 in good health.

CDR3 protein: CASSLALRGYEQYF. CDR3 in DNA: TGTGCCAGCAGCTTAGCGCTCCGGGGGTACGAGCAGTACTTC. The J gene is TRBJ2-7, the V gene TRBV7-9; D is possibly TRBD2 (6 bases). Between the trimmed V and J ends, which lost 0 bases and 4 bases, there was a span of 10 bases. Germline CDR1 is SEHNR and CDR2 is FQNEAQ (reference sequence). This CDR3 is 14 amino acids long. The whole variable domain, remainder taken from reference TRBV7-9 and TRBJ2-7, is DTGVSQNPRHKITKRGQNVTFRCDPISEHNRLYWYRQTLGQGPEFLTYFQNEAQLEKSRLLSDRFSAERPKGSFSTLEIQRTEQGDSAMYLCASSLALRGYEQYFGPGTRLTVT.